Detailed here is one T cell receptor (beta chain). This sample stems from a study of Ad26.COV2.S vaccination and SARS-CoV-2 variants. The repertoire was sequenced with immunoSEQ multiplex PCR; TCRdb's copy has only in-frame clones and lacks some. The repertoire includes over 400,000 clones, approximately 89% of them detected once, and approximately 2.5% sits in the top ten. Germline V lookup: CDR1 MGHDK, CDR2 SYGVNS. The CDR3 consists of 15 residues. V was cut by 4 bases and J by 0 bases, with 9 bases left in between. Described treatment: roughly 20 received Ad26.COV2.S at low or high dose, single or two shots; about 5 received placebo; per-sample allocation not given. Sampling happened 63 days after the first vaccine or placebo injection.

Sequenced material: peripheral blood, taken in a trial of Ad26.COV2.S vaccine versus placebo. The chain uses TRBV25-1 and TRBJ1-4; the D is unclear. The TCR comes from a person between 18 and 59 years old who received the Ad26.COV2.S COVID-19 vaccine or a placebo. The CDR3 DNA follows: TGTGCCAGCAGTGGGGCGGTTACAACTAATGAAAAACTGTTTTTT. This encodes CASSGAVTTNEKLFF. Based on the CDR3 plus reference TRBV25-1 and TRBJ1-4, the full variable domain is EADIYQTPRYLVIGTGKKITLECSQTMGHDKMYWYQQDPGMELHLIHYSYGVNSTEKGDLSSESTVSRIRTEHFPLTLESARPSHTSQYLCASSGAVTTNEKLFFGSGTQLSVL.